Here is one TCR beta chain with its context. What it recognizes is unknown. J was trimmed by 1 base and V by 1 base; bases with no gene match: 5. This CDR3 comprises 17 residues. CDR1 and CDR2 (germline): SGHTA, FQGNSA. Conventional CD4 T cells were sorted as CD4+CD127+ cells. Authors' analysis steps: Conventional T cell pools: about 100,000 distinct patient, 130,000 to 150,000 donor TCRbeta sequences. This table comes from immunoSEQ multiplex PCR, and its TCRdb copy is limited to in-frame clones, with some not included. V and J calls and clone size are copied from that table; D and trimming were computed from the DNA. Here the sample spans 20,000 to 25,000 clones, approximately 97% being singletons. The entry originates in a study of B cell selection in AIRE deficiency. Study-level points and caveats: About 30.6% of healthy-donor shared Treg TCRbeta sequences appeared in patient Tconv cells. Of 3,000 to 4,500 shared Treg TCRbeta sequences, about 32% were healthy-only, approximately 9.7% patient-only. Shared Treg sequences were biased toward short CDR3s with few non-templated nucleotide insertions.

Sequenced input: conventional CD4+ T cells sorted from PBMCs. This TCR was sampled from a human donor with AIRE deficiency. The rearrangement uses TRBV7-2 and TRBJ2-2; 8 nucleotides match TRBD1. This chain's CDR3 is CASSLVRGTGNTGELFF. CDR3 in DNA: TGTGCCAGCAGCTTAGTAAGGGGGACAGGGAACACCGGGGAGCTGTTTTTT.